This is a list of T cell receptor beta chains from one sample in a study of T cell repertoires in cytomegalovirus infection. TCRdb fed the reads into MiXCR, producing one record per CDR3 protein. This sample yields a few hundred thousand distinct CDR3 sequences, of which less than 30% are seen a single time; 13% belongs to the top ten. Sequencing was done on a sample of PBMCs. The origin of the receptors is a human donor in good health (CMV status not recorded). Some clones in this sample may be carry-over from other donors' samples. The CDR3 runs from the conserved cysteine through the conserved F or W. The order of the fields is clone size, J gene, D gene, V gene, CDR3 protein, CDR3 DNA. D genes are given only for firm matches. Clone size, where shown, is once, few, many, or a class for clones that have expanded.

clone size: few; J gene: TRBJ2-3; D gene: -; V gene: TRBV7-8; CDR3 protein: CASSPRWSSTDTQYF; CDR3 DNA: TGTGCCAGCAGCCCAAGGTGGAGCAGCACAGATACGCAGTATTTT
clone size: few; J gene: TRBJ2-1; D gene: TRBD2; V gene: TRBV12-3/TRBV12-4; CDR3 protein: CASSPIGGLAGLKEQFF; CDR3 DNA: TGTGCCAGCAGTCCAATCGGGGGACTAGCGGGACTTAAGGAGCAGTTCTTC
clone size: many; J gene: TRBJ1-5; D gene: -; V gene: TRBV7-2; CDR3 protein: CASSPLSGSNQPQHF; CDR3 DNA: TGTGCCAGCAGCCCCCTGTCGGGAAGCAATCAGCCCCAGCATTTT
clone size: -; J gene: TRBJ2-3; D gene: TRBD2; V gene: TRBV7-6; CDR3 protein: CASSQREGLADNTDTQYF; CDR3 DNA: TGTGCCAGTTCCCAACGCGAGGGACTAGCGGACAACACAGATACGCAGTATTTT
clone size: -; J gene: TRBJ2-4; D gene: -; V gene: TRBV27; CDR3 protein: CASSPLSDRNIQYF; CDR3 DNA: TGTGCCAGCAGCCCTCTCTCGGATAGGAACATTCAGTACTTC
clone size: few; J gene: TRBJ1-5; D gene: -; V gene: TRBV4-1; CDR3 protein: CASSQDLYGRENQPQHF; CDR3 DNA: TGCGCCAGCAGCCAAGATTTATATGGCAGGGAGAATCAGCCCCAGCATTTT
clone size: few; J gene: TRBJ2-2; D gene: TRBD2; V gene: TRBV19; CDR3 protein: CASSIQAGVSGELFF; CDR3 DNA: TGTGCCAGTAGTATACAAGCGGGAGTATCCGGGGAGCTGTTTTTT
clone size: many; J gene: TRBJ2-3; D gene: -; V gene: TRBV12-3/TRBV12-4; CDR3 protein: CASSVFGADTQYF; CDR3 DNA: TGTGCCAGCAGTGTCTTCGGCGCAGATACGCAGTATTTT
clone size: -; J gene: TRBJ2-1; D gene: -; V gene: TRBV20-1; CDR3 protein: CSAKPAGNYNEQFF; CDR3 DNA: TGCAGTGCGAAACCGGCGGGAAATTACAATGAGCAGTTCTTC
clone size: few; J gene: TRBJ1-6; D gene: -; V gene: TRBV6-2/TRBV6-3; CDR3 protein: CASSYSTPGYSPLHF; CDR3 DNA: TGTGCCAGCAGTTACTCGACTCCGGGGTATTCACCCCTCCACTTT
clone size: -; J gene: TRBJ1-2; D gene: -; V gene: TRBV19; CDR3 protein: CASSQQRGAYGYTF; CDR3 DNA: TGTGCCAGTAGCCAGCAGAGAGGGGCTTATGGCTACACCTTC
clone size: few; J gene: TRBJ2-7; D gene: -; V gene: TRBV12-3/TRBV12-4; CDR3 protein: CASSFGGQLDF; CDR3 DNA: TGTGCCAGCAGTTTCGGCGGGCAGTTGGACTTC
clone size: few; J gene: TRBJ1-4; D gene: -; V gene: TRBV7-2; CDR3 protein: CASSPYRVGGEKLFF; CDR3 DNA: TGTGCCAGCAGCCCCTACAGGGTCGGAGGTGAAAAACTGTTTTTT
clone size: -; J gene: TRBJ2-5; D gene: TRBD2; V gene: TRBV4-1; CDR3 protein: CASSQRGRPSGEETQYF; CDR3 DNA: TGCGCCAGCAGCCAGCGCGGGAGACCCAGTGGGGAAGAGACCCAGTACTTC
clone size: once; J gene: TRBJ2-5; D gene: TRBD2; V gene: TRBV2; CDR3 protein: CASMGGSGRGETQYF; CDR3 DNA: TGTGCCAGCATGGGGGGTAGCGGGAGAGGTGAGACCCAGTACTTC
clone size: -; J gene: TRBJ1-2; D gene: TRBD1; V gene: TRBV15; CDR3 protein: CATSRRTGGSDYGYTF; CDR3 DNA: TGTGCCACCAGCAGAAGAACAGGGGGGTCGGACTATGGCTACACCTTC
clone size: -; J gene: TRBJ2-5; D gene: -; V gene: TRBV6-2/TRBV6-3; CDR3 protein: CASRTTAFRAGEGETQYF; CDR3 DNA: TGTGCCAGCAGAACTACGGCCTTCCGGGCCGGGGAAGGGGAGACCCAGTACTTC
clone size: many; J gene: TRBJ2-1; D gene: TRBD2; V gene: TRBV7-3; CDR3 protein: CASSLMGLGHEQFF; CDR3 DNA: TGTGCCAGCAGCTTAATGGGACTAGGCCATGAGCAGTTCTTC
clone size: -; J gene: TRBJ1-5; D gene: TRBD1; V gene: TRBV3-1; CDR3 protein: CASSQGQGASQPQHF; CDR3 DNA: TGTGCCAGCAGCCAAGGGCAGGGGGCGAGTCAGCCCCAGCATTTT
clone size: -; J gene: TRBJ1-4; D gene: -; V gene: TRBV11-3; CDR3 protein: CASSRGTRRELFF; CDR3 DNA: TGTGCCAGCAGCCGCGGGACACGGAGGGAACTGTTTTTT
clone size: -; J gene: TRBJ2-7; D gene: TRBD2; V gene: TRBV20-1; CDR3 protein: CSALAGGPSEQYF; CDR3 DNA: TGCAGTGCTCTAGCGGGAGGGCCGTCCGAGCAGTACTTC
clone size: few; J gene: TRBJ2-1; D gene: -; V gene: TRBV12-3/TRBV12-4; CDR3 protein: CASTPWRNEQFF; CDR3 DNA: TGTGCCAGCACCCCCTGGAGGAATGAGCAGTTCTTC
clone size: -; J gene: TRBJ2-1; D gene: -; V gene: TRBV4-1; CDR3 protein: CASSQERRNEQFF; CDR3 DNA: TGCGCCAGCAGCCAAGAGAGGAGGAATGAGCAGTTCTTC
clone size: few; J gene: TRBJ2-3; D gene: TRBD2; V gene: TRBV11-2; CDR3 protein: CASSFSGTQYF; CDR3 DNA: TGTGCCAGCAGCTTTAGCGGGACGCAGTATTTT
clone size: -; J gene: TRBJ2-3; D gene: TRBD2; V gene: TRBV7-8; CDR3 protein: CPSAYPSGSTDTQYF; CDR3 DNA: TGTCCCAGTGCATATCCTAGCGGTAGCACAGATACGCAGTATTTT
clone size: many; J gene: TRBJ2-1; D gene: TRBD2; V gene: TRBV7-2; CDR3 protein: CASSPRWGRVNEQFF; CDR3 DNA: TGTGCCAGCAGCCCCCGTTGGGGGAGGGTAAATGAGCAGTTCTTC
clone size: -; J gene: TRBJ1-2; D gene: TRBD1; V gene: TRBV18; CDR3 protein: CASSQSTRGSIDGYTF; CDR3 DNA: TGTGCCAGCTCACAATCTACCAGGGGGAGTATCGATGGCTACACCTTC
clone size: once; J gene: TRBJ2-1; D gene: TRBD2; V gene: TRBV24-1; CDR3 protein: CATSETLASNEQFF; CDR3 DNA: TGTGCCACCAGTGAGACACTAGCGAGCAATGAGCAGTTCTTC
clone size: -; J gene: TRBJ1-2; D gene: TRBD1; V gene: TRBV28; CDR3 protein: CASSRGGDRYGYTF; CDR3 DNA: TGTGCCAGCAGTCGGGGGGGGGACAGATATGGCTACACCTTC
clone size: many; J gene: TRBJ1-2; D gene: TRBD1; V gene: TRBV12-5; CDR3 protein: CASATGGGYGYTF; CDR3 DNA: TGTGCTAGTGCCACAGGGGGCGGCTATGGCTACACCTTC
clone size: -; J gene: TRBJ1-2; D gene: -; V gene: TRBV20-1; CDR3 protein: CSAPDTYGNGYTF; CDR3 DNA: TGCAGTGCTCCAGACACCTATGGGAATGGCTACACCTTC